What follows are 9 T cell receptor beta chains derived from one specimen sequenced in a study of T cell responses to AZD1222 COVID-19 vaccine. Using immunoSEQ multiplex PCR, the repertoire was profiled, and TCRdb retains in-frame clones only, with some absent. This table has 150,000 to 200,000 clones, 90% appearing once. The material sequenced was peripheral blood, taken 28 days after the second AZD1222 dose. The receptor source for this set is an adult who received the AZD1222 COVID-19 vaccine.

The V call is TRBV7-9, the J call TRBJ1-6; weak D call: TRBD1 (6 bases). Trimming removed 1 base at V and 0 bases at J, with 16 bases between. This CDR3 has 19 residues. CDR1 SEHNR and CDR2 FQNEAQ come from the germline V gene (reference sequence). The CDR3 nucleotides are TGTGCCAGCAGCTTAGAGGACAGCCGTTTTAGCTCCTATAATTCACCCCTCCACTTT. Amino acid sequence: CASSLEDSRFSSYNSPLHF.

The chain links TRBV27 to TRBJ1-2; D gene ambiguous. This CDR3 is 13 amino acids long. Germline-derived CDR1 and CDR2 are MNHEY and SMNVEV (reference sequence). V lost 2 bases and J 6 bases, leaving 10 bases between the germline ends. The CDR3 reads CASSLERVDGYTF. The CDR3 DNA is TGTGCCAGCAGTTTAGAAAGGGTCGATGGCTACACCTTC.

The genes are TRBV9 and TRBJ2-6, with D perhaps TRBD2 (6 bases). The germline gives CDR1 SGDLS, CDR2 YYNGEE. The CDR3 has 18 amino acids. Trimming removed 0 bases at V and 1 base at J, with 14 bases between. CDR3 sequence: CASSVAPAGQSGANVLTF. The DNA for the CDR3 is TGTGCCAGCAGCGTAGCCCCAGCGGGTCAATCTGGGGCCAACGTCCTGACTTTC.

The rearrangement links TRBV30 to TRBJ1-4, with 12 bases matching TRBD1. Trimming removed 6 bases from V and 8 bases from J; junction bases left unmatched: 7. Germline assignment: CDR1 GTSNPN and CDR2 SVGIG (reference sequence). CDR3 size: 14 residues. Here the CDR3 DNA reads TGTGCCTGCAACCGGGACAGGGGGCGAGAAAAACTGTTTTTT. Translating gives CACNRDRGREKLFF.

V and J are TRBV24-1 and TRBJ2-5; possibly TRBD2 for D (5 bases). V was shortened by 3 bases and J by 2 bases, with 12 bases between the two germline ends. CDR3 length: 15 residues. From germline, CDR1 is KGHDR and CDR2 SFDVKD. The CDR3 nucleotides read TGTGCCACCAGTGATCCCCAGACGGGACAAGAGACCCAGTACTTC. Translating it yields CATSDPQTGQETQYF.

The chain employs TRBV7-3 and TRBJ1-2; 9 nucleotides line up with TRBD1. J was trimmed by 4 bases and V by 5 bases; bases with no gene match: 11. Per the germline V gene, CDR1 is SGHTA and CDR2 is FQGTGA. The CDR3 runs 16 residues. CDR3 sequence: CASSAPGTGTTYGYTF. The CDR3 DNA is TGTGCCAGCAGCGCCCCCGGGACAGGGACGACCTATGGCTACACCTTC.

V gene TRBV11-2 combines with J gene TRBJ2-3; the D is unclear. Germline assignment: CDR1 SGHAT and CDR2 FQNNGV. The V end lost 7 bases, the J end lost 0 bases, and 11 bases lay between the germline ends. CDR3 length equals 14 residues. The CDR3: CASTRLRSTDTQYF. The CDR3 DNA follows: TGTGCCAGCACAAGGCTGAGGAGCACAGATACGCAGTATTTT.

As for this clone: At one of its ends the junction is not consistent with the germline gene, which may arise from a read error. This chain joins TRBV7-7 and TRBJ2-1; D is uncertain. Germline CDR1 reads SSHAT; CDR2 reads FNYEAQ (reference sequence). This CDR3 comprises 15 residues. The CDR3 region has the DNA TGTGCTAGCAGCTTGGATTCCTGGGCTCGGAATGAGCAGTTCTTC. Protein: CASSLDSWARNEQFF. The entire variable domain, with the rest obtained from reference TRBV7-7 and TRBJ2-1, is as follows: GAGVSQSPRYKVTKRGQDVTLRCDPISSHATLYWYQQALGQGPEFLTYFNYEAQPDKSGLPSDRFSAERPEGSISTLTIQRTEQRDSAMYRCASSLDSWARNEQFFGPGTRLTVL.

This clone is labeled medium-sized (0.01 to 0.1%). This chain uses TRBV4-1 with TRBJ1-2; a weak D match, TRBD1 (5 bases). The CDR3 covers 17 residues. V was clipped by 3 bases and J by 0 bases, with 17 bases between them. Germline loops: CDR1 MGHRA, CDR2 YSYEKL. The CDR3 coding sequence is TGCGCCAGCAGCCAGGGCCCTATTGGGACGGCTAACTATGGCTACACCTTC. Translated, it gives CASSQGPIGTANYGYTF.